The present TCR beta chain was sequenced within a study of blood T cells in healthy people across ages. Overall study findings and caveats: Relative to aged donors, long-lived donors carried more naive CD4+ cells and displayed higher diversity. PBMC samples, being unsorted, prevented any conclusive comparison of naive and antigen-experienced cells.

This clonotype came up once. The antigen is unknown. The junction departs from germline at one end; a sequencing error may be responsible. Each individual donor underwent a draw of roughly 10 milliliters of peripheral blood. A minimum of 7 million PBMCs was isolated per sample. PCR was performed a second time for about 6 to 12 cycles using a sample-barcoded 5' primer and a J-beta primer mix. TCRdb reprocessed the 5' RACE reads via MiXCR and lists one record per CDR3 protein. Here the sample spans about 940,000 distinct CDR3 sequences, around 48% being singletons. The TCR originated in a man in his thirties or forties in good health. Sample: blood.

CDR3 bases: TGTGCCAGCAGCTTAACCTCCGGGGGCGGAACTAATGGAAAACTGTTTTTT. Its translation is CASSLTSGGGTNGKLFF. The V call is TRBV7-9, the J call TRBJ1-4, with D possibly being TRBD1 (6 bases). CDR3 size: 17 residues. Germline-derived CDR1 and CDR2 are SEHNR and FQNEAQ (reference sequence).